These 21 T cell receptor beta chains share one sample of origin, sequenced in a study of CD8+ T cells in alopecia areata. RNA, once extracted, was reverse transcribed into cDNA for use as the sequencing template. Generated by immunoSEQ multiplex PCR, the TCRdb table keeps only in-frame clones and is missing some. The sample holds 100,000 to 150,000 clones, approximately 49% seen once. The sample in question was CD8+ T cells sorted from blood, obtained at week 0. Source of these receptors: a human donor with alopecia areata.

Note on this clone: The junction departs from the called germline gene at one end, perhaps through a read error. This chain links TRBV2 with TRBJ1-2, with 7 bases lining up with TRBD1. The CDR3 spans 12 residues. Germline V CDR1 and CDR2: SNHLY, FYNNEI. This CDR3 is CASSEYQGENDF. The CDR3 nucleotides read TGTGCCAGCAGTGAATACCAGGGGGAAAACGATTTC.

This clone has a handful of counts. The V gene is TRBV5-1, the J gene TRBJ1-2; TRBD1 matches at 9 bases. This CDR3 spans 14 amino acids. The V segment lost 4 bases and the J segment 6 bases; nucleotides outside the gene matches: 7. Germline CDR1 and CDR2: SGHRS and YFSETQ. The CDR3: CASSPGTGYDGYTF. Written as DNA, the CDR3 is TGCGCCAGCAGCCCGGGGACAGGGTATGATGGCTACACCTTC.

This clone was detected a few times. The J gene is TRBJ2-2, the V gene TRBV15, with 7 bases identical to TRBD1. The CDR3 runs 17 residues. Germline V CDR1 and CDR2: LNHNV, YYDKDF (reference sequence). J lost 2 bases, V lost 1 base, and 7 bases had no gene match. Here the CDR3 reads CATSRALDRENTGELFF. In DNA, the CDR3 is TGTGCCACCAGCAGAGCTCTTGACAGGGAAAACACCGGGGAGCTGTTTTTT.

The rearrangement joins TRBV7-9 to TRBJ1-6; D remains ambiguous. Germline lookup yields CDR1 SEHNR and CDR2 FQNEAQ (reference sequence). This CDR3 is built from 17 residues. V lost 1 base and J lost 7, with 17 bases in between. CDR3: CASSLGRVEGRNSPLHF. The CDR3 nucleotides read TGTGCCAGCAGCTTAGGGCGTGTGGAAGGGCGGAATTCACCCCTCCACTTT.

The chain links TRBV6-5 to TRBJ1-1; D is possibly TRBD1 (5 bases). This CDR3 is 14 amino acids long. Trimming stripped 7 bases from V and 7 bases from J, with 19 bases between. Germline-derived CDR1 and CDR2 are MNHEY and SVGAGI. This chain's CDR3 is CASNLRLGEYEAFF. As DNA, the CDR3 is TGTGCCAGCAACCTCCGGTTGGGGGAATATGAAGCTTTCTTT.

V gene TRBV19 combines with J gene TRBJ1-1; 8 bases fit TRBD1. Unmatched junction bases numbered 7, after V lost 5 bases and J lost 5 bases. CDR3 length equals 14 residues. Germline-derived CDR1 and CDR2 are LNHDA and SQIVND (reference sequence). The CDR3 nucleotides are TGTGCCAGTAGTTCAGGGGGCGCTTTTACTGAAGCTTTCTTT. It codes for CASSSGGAFTEAFF.

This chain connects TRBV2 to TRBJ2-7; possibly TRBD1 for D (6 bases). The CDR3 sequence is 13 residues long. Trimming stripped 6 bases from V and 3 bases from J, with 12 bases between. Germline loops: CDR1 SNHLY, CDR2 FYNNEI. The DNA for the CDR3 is TGTGCCAGCAGAGAGACAGGCTACTACGAGCAGTACTTC. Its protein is CASRETGYYEQYF.

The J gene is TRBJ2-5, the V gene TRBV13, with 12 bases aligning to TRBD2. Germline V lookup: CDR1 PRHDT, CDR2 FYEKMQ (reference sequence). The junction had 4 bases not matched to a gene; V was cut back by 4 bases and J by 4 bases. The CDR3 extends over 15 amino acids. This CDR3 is CASSSRTSGVETQYF. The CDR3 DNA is TGTGCCAGCAGCTCTCGGACTAGCGGGGTAGAGACCCAGTACTTC.

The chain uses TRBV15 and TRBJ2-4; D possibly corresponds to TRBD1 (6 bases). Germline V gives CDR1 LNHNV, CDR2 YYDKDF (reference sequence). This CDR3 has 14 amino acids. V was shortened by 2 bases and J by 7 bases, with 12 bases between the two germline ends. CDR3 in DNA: TGTGCCACCAGCAGAACAGGGAGTGGTAACATTCAGTACTTC. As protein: CATSRTGSGNIQYF. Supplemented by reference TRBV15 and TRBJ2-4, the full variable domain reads DAMVIQNPRYQVTQFGKPVTLSCSQTLNHNVMYWYQQKSSQAPKLLFHYYDKDFNNEADTPDNFQSRRPNTSFCFLDIRSPGLGDTAMYLCATSRTGSGNIQYFGAGTRLSVL.

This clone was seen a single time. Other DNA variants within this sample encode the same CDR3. The CDR3, as DNA: TGTGCCTGGAGTGTGGACAGGGAAGAGACCCAGTACTTC. It specifies CAWSVDREETQYF. The rearrangement links TRBV30 to TRBJ2-5, with 8 bases aligning to TRBD1. The CDR3 consists of 13 residues. Germline lookup yields CDR1 GTSNPN and CDR2 SVGIG (reference sequence). With V trimmed by 0 bases and J by 3 bases, 0 bases remained unmatched.

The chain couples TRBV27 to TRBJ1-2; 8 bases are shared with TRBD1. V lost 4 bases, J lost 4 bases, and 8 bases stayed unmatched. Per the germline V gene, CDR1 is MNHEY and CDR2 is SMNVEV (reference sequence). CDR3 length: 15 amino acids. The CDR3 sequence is CASSSPGGASYGYTF. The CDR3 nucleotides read TGTGCCAGCAGTTCCCCAGGGGGCGCATCCTATGGCTACACCTTC.

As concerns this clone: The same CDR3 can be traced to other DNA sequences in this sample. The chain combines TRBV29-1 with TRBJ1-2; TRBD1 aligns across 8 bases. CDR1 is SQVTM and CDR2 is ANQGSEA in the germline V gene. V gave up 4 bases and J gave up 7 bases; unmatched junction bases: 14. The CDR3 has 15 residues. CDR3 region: CSVGERLTDRGGYTF. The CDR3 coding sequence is TGCAGCGTTGGTGAGCGTCTTACCGACAGGGGTGGCTACACCTTC.

The CDR3 sequence is CSVQSAAGGGDTQYF. DNA of the CDR3: TGCAGCGTCCAATCGGCGGCGGGGGGGGGCGATACGCAGTATTTT. V gene TRBV29-1 combines with J gene TRBJ2-3; 9 bases are shared with TRBD2. V was clipped by 6 bases and J by 6 bases; unmatched bases: 13. Germline V gives CDR1 SQVTM, CDR2 ANQGSEA. The CDR3 sequence is 15 residues long.

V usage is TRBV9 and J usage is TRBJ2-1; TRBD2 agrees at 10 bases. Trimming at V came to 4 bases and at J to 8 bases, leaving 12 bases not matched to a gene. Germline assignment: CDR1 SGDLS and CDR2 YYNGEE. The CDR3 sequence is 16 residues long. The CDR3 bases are TGTGCCAGCAGCCCAGCTAAGCGGGGGGGCGGCGATGAGCAGTTCTTC. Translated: CASSPAKRGGGDEQFF.

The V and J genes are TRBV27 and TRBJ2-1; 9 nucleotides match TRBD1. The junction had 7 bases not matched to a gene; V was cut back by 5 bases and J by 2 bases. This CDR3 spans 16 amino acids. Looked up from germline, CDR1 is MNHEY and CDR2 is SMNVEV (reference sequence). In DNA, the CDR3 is TGTGCCAGCAGTCCCGAGACAGGGGGGGCCTACAATGAGCAGTTCTTC. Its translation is CASSPETGGAYNEQFF.

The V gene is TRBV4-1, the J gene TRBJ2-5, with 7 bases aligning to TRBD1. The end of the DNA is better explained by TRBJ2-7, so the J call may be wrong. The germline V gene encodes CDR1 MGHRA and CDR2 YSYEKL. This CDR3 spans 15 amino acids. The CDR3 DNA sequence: TGCGCCAGCAGCCAGGACCCCGGGACAGTCTACGAGCAGTACTTC. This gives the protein CASSQDPGTVYEQYF.

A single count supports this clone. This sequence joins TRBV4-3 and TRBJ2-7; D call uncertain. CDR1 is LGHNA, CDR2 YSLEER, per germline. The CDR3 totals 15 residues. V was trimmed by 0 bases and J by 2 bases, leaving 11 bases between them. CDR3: CASSQDFGRAYEQYF. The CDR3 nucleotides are TGCGCCAGCAGCCAAGATTTCGGGCGAGCCTACGAGCAGTACTTC.

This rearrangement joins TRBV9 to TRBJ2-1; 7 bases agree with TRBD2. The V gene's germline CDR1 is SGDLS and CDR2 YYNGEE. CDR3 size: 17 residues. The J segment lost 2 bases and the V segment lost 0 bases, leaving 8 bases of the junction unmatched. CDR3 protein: CASSVAPLSGTYNEQFF. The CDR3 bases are TGTGCCAGCAGCGTAGCGCCTCTCAGCGGGACCTACAATGAGCAGTTCTTC.

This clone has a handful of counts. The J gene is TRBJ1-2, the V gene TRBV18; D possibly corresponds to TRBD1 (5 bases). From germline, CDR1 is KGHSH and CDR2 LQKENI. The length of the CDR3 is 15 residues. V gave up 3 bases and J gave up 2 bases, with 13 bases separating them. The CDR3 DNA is TGTGCCAGCTCACCCCCTGGAGGGGTGAACTATGGCTACACCTTC. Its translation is CASSPPGGVNYGYTF.

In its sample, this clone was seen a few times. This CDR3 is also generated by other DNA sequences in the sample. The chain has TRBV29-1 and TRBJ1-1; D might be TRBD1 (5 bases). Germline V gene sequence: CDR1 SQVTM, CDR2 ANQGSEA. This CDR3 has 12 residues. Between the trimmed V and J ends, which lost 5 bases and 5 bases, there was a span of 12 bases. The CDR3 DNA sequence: TGCAGCGTTCTCACTGGGGGGACTGAAGCTTTCTTT. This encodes CSVLTGGTEAFF. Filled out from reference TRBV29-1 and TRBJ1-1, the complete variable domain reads SAVISQKPSRDICQRGTSLTIQCQVDSQVTMMFWYRQQPGQSLTLIATANQGSEATYESGFVIDKFPISRPNLTFSTLTVSNMSPEDSSIYLCSVLTGGTEAFFGQGTRLTVV.

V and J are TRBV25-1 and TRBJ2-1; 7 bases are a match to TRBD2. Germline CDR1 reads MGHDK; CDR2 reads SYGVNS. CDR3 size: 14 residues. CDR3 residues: CANRGGEVDNEQFF. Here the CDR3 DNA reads TGTGCGAACCGCGGGGGAGAGGTCGACAATGAGCAGTTCTTC. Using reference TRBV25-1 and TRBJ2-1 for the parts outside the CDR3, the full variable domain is EADIYQTPRYLVIGTGKKITLECSQTMGHDKMYWYQQDPGMELHLIHYSYGVNSTEKGDLSSESTVSRIRTEHFPLTLESARPSHTSQYLCANRGGEVDNEQFFGPGTRLTVL.